Detailed here is one TCR beta chain. Its antigen is as yet unknown. Produced via immunoSEQ multiplex PCR; TCRdb's table is partial and in-frame only. The sample lists 5,000 or so clones, more than 85% occurring once. This sample was taken from a study of chemoradiotherapy in HPV16-positive cancers. Findings and caveats of the study: In HPV16-positive patients, HPV-responsive T-cell expansion tracked better recurrence-free survival. Functional assays defining HPV-specific T cells used only a couple of HPV16-positive patients. During treatment, candidate HPV-specific clones and E7-related motifs expanded in tumor.

Repertoires were sampled repeatedly during chemoradiotherapy. V dropped 5 bases and J dropped 13 bases, with 16 bases sitting between them. Germline lookup yields CDR1 SGHRS and CDR2 YFSETQ. The CDR3 spans 13 residues. The rearrangement joins TRBV5-1 to TRBJ1-6; TRBD1 might be the D (5 bases). The receptor was derived from a human donor with HPV-associated anogenital cancer. The sample was acquired from a patient who underwent chemoradiotherapy. The CDR3 reads CASSVQVMAPLHF. The CDR3 DNA sequence: TGCGCCAGCAGTGTACAGGTTATGGCGCCCCTCCACTTT.